This T cell receptor (beta chain) was recovered during a study of blood T cells in healthy people across ages. Points from the study as a whole: Strong correlation existed between TCR beta diversity and naive T cell percentage.

V lost 5 bases and J 10 bases, leaving 20 bases between the germline ends. Germline CDR1 reads LGHDT; CDR2 reads YNNKEL (reference sequence). This CDR3 has 14 amino acids. Comments on this clonotype: Its antigen is currently unknown.

Through a sample-barcoded 5' primer and a J-beta primer mix, a second PCR was run for about 6 to 12 cycles. TCRdb re-derived calls from the 5' RACE reads in MiXCR, one entry per CDR3 protein. The data show a few hundred thousand distinct CDR3 sequences, about 25% seen once. These same data were also listed under a study on T cells of mothers and their children.

Sequences were obtained from blood. The origin of this receptor is a boy under 10 years old in good health. The gene calls are TRBV3-1 and TRBJ1-2; D unclear. The CDR3 spells CASSARTSRDDYTF. Here the CDR3 DNA reads TGTGCCAGCAGCGCTCGGACGTCCCGCGATGACTACACCTTC.